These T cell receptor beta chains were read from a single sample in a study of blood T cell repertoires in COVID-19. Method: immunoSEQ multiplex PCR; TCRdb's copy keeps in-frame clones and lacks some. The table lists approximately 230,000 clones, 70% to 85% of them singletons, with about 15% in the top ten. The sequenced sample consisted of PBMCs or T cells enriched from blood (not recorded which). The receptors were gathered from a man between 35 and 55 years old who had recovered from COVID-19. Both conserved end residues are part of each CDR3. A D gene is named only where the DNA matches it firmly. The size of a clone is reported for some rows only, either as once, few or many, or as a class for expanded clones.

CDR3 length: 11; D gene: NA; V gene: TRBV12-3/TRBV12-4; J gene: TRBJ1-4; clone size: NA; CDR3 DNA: TGTGCCAGCAGCGGGGGTGGAAAACTGTTTTTT; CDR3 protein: CASSGGGKLFF
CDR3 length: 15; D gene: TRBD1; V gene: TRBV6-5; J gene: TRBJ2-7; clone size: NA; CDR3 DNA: TGTGCCAGCAGCCGCCGAGAGACAGGGACCTACGAGCAGTACTTC; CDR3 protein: CASSRRETGTYEQYF
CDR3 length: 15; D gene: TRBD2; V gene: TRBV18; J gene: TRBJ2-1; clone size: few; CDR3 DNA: TGTGCCAGCTCACCCGGACTAGCGGGGAGGATCGAGCAGTTCTTC; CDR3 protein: CASSPGLAGRIEQFF
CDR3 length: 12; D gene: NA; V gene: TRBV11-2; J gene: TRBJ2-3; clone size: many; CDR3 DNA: TGTGCCAGCAGCTTAGCGGAGGATACGCAGTATTTT; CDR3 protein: CASSLAEDTQYF
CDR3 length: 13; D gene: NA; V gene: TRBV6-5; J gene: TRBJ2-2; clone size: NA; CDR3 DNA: TGTGCCAGCAGTCCACAGGGCCCCGGGGAGCTGTTTTTT; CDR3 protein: CASSPQGPGELFF
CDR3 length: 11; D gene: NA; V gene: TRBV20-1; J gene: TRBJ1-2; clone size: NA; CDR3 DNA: TGCAGTGCTAGCAGGGGTCCCGGCTACACCTTC; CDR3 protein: CSASRGPGYTF
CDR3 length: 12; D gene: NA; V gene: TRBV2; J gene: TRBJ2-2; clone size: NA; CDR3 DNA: TGTGCCAGCAGTCGTCACACCGGGGAGCTGTTTTTT; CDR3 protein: CASSRHTGELFF
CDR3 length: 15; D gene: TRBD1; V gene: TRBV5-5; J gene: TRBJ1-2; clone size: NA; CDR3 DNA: TGTGCCAGCAGCCAGGCCTCAGGGGGCTTGTCCACCTACACCTTC; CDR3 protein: CASSQASGGLSTYTF
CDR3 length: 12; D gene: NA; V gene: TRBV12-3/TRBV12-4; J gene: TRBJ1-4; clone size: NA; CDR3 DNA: TGTGCCAGCAGTTTTTATGCGGAAAAACTGTTTTTT; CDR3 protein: CASSFYAEKLFF
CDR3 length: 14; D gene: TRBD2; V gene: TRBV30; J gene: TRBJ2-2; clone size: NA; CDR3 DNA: TGTGCCTGGAGACTAGCGGGAGCGAACGGGGAGCTGTTTTTT; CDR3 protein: CAWRLAGANGELFF
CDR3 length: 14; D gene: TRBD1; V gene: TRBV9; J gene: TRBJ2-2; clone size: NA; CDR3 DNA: TGTGCCAGCAGCCCCCAGACAGGGCCCGGGGAGCTGTTTTTT; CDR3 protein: CASSPQTGPGELFF
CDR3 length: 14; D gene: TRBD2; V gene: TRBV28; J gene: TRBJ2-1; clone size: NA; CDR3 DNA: TGTGCCAGCAGGGGCGGGGGCTCCTACAATGAGCAGTTCTTC; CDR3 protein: CASRGGGSYNEQFF
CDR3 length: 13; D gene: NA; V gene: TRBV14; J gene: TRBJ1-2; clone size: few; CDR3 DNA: TGTGCCAGCAGCCCCCGGACATACTATGGCTACACCTTC; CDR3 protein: CASSPRTYYGYTF
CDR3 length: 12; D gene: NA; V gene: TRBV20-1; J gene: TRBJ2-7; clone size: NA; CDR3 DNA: TGCAGTGCTAGTGCCAGGGTTTATGAGCAGTACTTC; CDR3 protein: CSASARVYEQYF
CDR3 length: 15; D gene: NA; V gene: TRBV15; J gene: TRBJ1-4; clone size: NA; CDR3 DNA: TGTGCCACCAGCAGAGATCTATCAACTAATGAAAAACTGTTTTTT; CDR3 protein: CATSRDLSTNEKLFF
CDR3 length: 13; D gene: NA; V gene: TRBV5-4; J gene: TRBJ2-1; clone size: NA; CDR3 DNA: TGTGCCAGCAGCTTCCAGGGGAGCGATGAGCAGTTCTTC; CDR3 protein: CASSFQGSDEQFF
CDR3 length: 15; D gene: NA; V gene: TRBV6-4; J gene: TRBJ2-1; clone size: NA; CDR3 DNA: TGTGCCAGCAGTGTCGACATGAGCTCCTACAATGAGCAGTTCTTC; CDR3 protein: CASSVDMSSYNEQFF
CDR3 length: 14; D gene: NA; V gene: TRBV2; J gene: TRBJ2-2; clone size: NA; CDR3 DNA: TGTGCCAGCAGGGACAGATATAACACCGGGGAGCTGTTTTTT; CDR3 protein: CASRDRYNTGELFF
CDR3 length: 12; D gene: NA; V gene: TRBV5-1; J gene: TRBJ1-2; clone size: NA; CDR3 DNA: TGCGCCAGCATGGACTATGCGAATGGCTACACCTTC; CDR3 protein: CASMDYANGYTF
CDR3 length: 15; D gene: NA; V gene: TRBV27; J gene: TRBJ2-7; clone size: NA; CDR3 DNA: TGTGCCAGCAGTTTACGCCGGGAGCCCTCCTACGAGCAGTACTTC; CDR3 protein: CASSLRREPSYEQYF
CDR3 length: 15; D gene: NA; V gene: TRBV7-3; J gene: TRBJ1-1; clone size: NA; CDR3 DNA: TGTGCCAGCAGCTTAAGGCCTTCCAGGAACACTGAAGCTTTCTTT; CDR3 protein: CASSLRPSRNTEAFF
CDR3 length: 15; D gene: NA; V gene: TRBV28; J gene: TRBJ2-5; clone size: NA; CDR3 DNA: TGTGCCAGCAGTTTAGGGGGGGCGCGAGGAGAGACCCAGTACTTC; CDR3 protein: CASSLGGARGETQYF
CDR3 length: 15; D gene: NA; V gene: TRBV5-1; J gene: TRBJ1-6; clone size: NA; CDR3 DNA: TGCGCCAGCAGCTTGGACAGGAGCGGGGGTTCACCCCTCCACTTT; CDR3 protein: CASSLDRSGGSPLHF
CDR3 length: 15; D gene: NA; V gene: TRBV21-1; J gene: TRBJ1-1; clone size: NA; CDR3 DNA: TGTGCCAGCAGCAGAGGAGGGACGGTGAACACTGAAGCTTTCTTT; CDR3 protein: CASSRGGTVNTEAFF
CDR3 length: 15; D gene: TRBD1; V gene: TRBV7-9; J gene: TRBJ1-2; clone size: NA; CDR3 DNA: TGTGCCAGCAGCTTGTTGCAAGGGGGCGGGTATGGCTACACCTTC; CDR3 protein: CASSLLQGGGYGYTF
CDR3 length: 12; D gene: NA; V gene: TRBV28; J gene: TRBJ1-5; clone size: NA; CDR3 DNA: TGTGCCAGCAGTTTAGTCTTGAGGGCCCAGCATTTT; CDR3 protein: CASSLVLRAQHF
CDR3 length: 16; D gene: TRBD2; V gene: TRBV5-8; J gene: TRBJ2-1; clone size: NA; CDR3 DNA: TGTGCCAGCAGCCCCACCGGGACTAGCGGGACAAATGAGCAGTTCTTC; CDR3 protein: CASSPTGTSGTNEQFF
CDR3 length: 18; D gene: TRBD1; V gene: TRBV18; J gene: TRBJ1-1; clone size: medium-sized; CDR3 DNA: TGTGCCAGCTCACCTAAAATGTTAGCAGGGGGCGCGGGAACTGAAGCTTTCTTT; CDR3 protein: CASSPKMLAGGAGTEAFF
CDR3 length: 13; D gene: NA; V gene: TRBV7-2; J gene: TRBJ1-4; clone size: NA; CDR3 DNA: TGTGCCAGCACAGGGATGGATAATGAAAAACTGTTTTTT; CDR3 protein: CASTGMDNEKLFF
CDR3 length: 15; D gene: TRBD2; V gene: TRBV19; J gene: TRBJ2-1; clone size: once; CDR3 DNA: TGTGCCAGTAGTACTGGACTAGCGGGGTACAATGAGCAGTTCTTC; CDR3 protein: CASSTGLAGYNEQFF
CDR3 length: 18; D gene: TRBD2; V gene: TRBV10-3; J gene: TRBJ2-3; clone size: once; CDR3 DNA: TGTGCCATCAGTGAGTCGAGTAGAGGGCTAGCGGGAACAGATACGCAGTATTTT; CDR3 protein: CAISESSRGLAGTDTQYF
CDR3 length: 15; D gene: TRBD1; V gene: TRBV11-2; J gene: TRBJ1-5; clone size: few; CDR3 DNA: TGTGCCAGCAGCTCTCGGGCAGGGGGGAATCAGCCCCAGCATTTT; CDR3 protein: CASSSRAGGNQPQHF